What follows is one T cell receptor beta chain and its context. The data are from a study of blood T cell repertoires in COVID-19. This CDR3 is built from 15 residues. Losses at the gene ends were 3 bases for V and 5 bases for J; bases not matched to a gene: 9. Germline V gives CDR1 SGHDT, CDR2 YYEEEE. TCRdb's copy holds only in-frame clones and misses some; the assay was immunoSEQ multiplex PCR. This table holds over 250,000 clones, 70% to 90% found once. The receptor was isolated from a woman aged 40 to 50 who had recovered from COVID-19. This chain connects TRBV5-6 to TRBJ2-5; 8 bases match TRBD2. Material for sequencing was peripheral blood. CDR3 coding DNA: TGTGCCAGCAGCTCCCCGGGGGGGCTGGGGGAGACCCAGTACTTC. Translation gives CASSSPGGLGETQYF.